This T cell receptor (beta chain) was documented in a study of blood T cell repertoires in COVID-19. Using immunoSEQ multiplex PCR, the repertoire was profiled, and TCRdb retains in-frame clones only, with some absent. The profile covers roughly 100,000 clones, with roughly 91% appearing a single time and approximately 5.5% taken by the ten largest. CDR3 length: 17 amino acids. CDR1 is SGHVS and CDR2 is FNYEAQ in the germline V gene. Trimming cost V 1 base and J 6 bases; bases outside gene matches: 11. The source is a human donor in a cohort sampled during active COVID-19. This rearrangement joins TRBV7-6 to TRBJ2-1, with TRBD2 matching over 8 bases. The source material was peripheral blood. CDR3 residues: CASSLGGSGRGGNEQFF. Written as DNA, the CDR3 is TGTGCCAGCAGCTTAGGAGGGAGCGGGAGAGGGGGCAATGAGCAGTTCTTC.